This TCR beta chain was identified in a study of shared clonotypes between healthy human individuals. TCRdb's table, derived via immunoSEQ multiplex PCR, lists solely in-frame clones and lacks some. The sample lists about 1.5 million clones, roughly 96% occurring once. CDR3 length equals 15 residues. Trimming at V came to 10 bases and at J to 0 bases, leaving 10 bases not matched to a gene. Germline assignment: CDR1 SEHNR and CDR2 FQNEAQ (reference sequence). The sample comprised naive CD4+ T cells sorted from blood. This sample's subset: CD45RA+ positively selected. This receptor was identified in a man younger than 40 in good health. J is TRBJ1-1 and V is TRBV7-9; TRBD1 matches at 8 bases. The DNA of the CDR3 is TGTGCCACGACGCTTGGGGGACAGGTGAACACTGAAGCTTTCTTT. Amino acid sequence: CATTLGGQVNTEAFF.